In its sample, the clone carrying this TCR beta chain was seen a few times. Its cognate antigen is unknown. Trimming took 3 bases from V and 3 from J; bases not matched to a gene: 2. This CDR3 comprises 14 residues. Per the germline V gene, CDR1 is LNHNV and CDR2 is YYDKDF (reference sequence). This entry comes from a study of post-analysis software for immune sequencing data. Study-level information: Patients had relapsing-remitting, secondary progressive or progressive-relapsing multiple sclerosis; some lacked subtype. Study-level points and caveats: A handful of TRBV segments appeared more often in patients than in controls, and TRBV5-6, TRBV5-1 and TRBV20-1 were among these. The F measure placed samples prepared in the same batch into strongly shared clusters. For normalized Chao1 diversity, multiple sclerosis patients scored significantly lower than controls did.

Every TCR beta cDNA library bore unique molecular identifiers. T cells, roughly 1 to 10 million of them, yielded roughly 0.5 million cDNA molecules. TCRdb itself ran the PCR reads through MiXCR, one entry per CDR3 protein. The sample consists of 650,000 to 850,000 distinct CDR3 sequences, 46% of them appearing once. V is TRBV15 and J is TRBJ1-5; 7 bases match TRBD1. The clonotype was recovered from a girl aged 5-17 years with multiple sclerosis. Sequencing was carried out using blood. The CDR3 reads CATSSGTANQPQHF. The CDR3 DNA reads TGTGCCACCAGCAGCGGGACAGCCAATCAGCCCCAGCATTTT.